These 29 T cell receptor beta chains were all obtained from the same sample, sequenced in a study of T cell repertoires in aging, cancer and after chemotherapy. Peripheral blood genomic DNA, not sorted cells or RNA, was the template. Rearranged V-D-J TRB sequences were amplified with a mixed TRB-A/B primer pool. TCRdb passed the multiplex PCR reads through MiXCR, listing each CDR3 protein once. The sample comprises about 9,700 distinct CDR3 sequences, 30% to 35% of which are singletons, and approximately 3% rests with the top ten. Material: blood. Receptors were obtained from a human donor in good health.

V gene TRBV6-5 combines with J gene TRBJ2-7; 7 nucleotides agree with TRBD1. Germline lookup yields CDR1 MNHEY and CDR2 SVGAGI. V dropped 2 bases and J dropped 6; count of bases not matched to a gene: 10. The CDR3 has 15 residues. The CDR3 here is CASSYTTGERGEQYF. DNA of the CDR3: TGTGCCAGCAGTTACACCACAGGGGAGCGCGGCGAGCAGTACTTC.

This clonotype was found a few times. The chain joins TRBV5-5 to TRBJ1-5; 7 nucleotides agree with TRBD1. The CDR3 length is 15 residues. Germline CDR1 SGHKS, CDR2 YYEKEE (reference sequence). V was clipped by 3 bases and J by 7 bases; unmatched bases: 10. Here the CDR3 reads CASSWEGQERQPQHF. The CDR3 DNA reads as TGTGCCAGCAGCTGGGAAGGACAGGAGAGGCAGCCCCAGCATTTT.

By proportion, this clonotype is medium-sized. The V and J genes are TRBV11-3 and TRBJ2-5, with D perhaps assigned TRBD1 or TRBD2 (5 bases each). Deletions cut 5 bases from V and 2 bases from J, with 12 bases between. The CDR3 totals 14 residues. Germline assignment: CDR1 SGHNT and CDR2 YENEEA. CDR3 nucleotide sequence: TGTGCCAGCAGCCTTGGGGGACCTCAAGAGACCCAGTACTTC. Its protein product is CASSLGGPQETQYF.

V and J are TRBV6-5 and TRBJ2-1, with 7 bases fitting TRBD1. The CDR3 sequence is 15 residues long. J was trimmed by 5 bases and V by 0 bases; bases with no gene match: 4. Germline CDR1 MNHEY, CDR2 SVGAGI. Here the CDR3 reads CASSYSRQGNNEQFF. DNA of the CDR3: TGTGCCAGCAGTTACTCCAGACAGGGAAACAATGAGCAGTTCTTC.

This clonotype is medium-sized (0.01 to 0.1%). The chain combines TRBV29-1 with TRBJ2-7, with D perhaps matching TRBD2 (6 bases). The germline gives CDR1 SQVTM, CDR2 ANQGSEA. CDR3 length equals 12 residues. V was trimmed by 4 bases and J by 12 bases, leaving 19 bases between them. The CDR3: CSVGGVAGSLYF. Written as DNA, the CDR3 is TGCAGCGTTGGGGGAGTGGCGGGGAGTCTGTACTTC.

Only a few counts were recorded for this clonotype. The chain couples TRBV5-1 to TRBJ2-5; tentative D call: TRBD1 (6 bases). V shed 2 bases and J shed 5 bases, with 16 bases lying between them. Germline V gene lookup returns CDR1 SGHRS and CDR2 YFSETQ. This CDR3 spans 15 amino acids. The CDR3 sequence: CASSFRSRGGETQYF. For the CDR3, the DNA is TGCGCCAGCAGCTTTAGGTCCAGGGGTGGTGAGACCCAGTACTTC.

V gene TRBV11-3 combines with J gene TRBJ1-4; TRBD1 matches 9 bases. The CDR3 is 19 amino acids. CDR1 is SGHNT, CDR2 YENEEA, per germline. Trimming cost V 5 bases and J 8 bases; bases outside gene matches: 21. The CDR3 DNA sequence: TGTGCCAGCAGCCCGGGACAGGGATTCACGTCTGGCGGTAGCGAAAAACTGTTTTTT. Encoded protein: CASSPGQGFTSGGSEKLFF.

This clonotype was counted between two and nine times. The chain combines TRBV6-5 with TRBJ2-3, with TRBD1 identical over 8 bases. V lost 4 bases and J lost 2; bases outside the gene matches: 5. Germline lookup yields CDR1 MNHEY and CDR2 SVGAGI. This CDR3 is 15 amino acids long. The CDR3 bases are TGTGCCAGCAGTTTAAACAGGGGGGTCACAGATACGCAGTATTTT. Encoded protein: CASSLNRGVTDTQYF.

The V gene is TRBV5-1, the J gene TRBJ2-1, with 8 bases that match TRBD2. CDR3 length: 18 residues. The ends lost 4 bases at V and 4 bases at J; junction bases unmatched: 16. CDR1 is SGHRS, CDR2 YFSETQ, per germline. DNA for the CDR3: TGCGCCAGCAGCCGCCTGGTTGCGGGGGGAGTGGGGTACAATGAGCAGTTCTTC. It translates to CASSRLVAGGVGYNEQFF.

There are a few counts of this clonotype. V and J are TRBV11-1 and TRBJ2-5; 11 nucleotides align to TRBD2. The length of the CDR3 is 18 residues. V gave up 4 bases and J gave up 5 bases; unmatched junction bases: 15. Germline V CDR1 and CDR2: SGHAT, FQDESV (reference sequence). The CDR3, as DNA: TGTGCCAGCAGCTCCACAAGACTAGCGGGACTCCCCCGGGAGACCCAGTACTTC. Translated: CASSSTRLAGLPRETQYF.

This clonotype turned up a few times. The chain recombines TRBV12-3 or TRBV12-4 with TRBJ2-3, with a weak D call TRBD1 (6 bases). CDR3 length equals 14 residues. The V end lost 3 bases, the J end lost 3 bases, and 10 bases lay between the germline ends. DNA for the CDR3: TGTGCCAGCAGTTTTACCAGGGGTACAGATACGCAGTATTTT. This translates into CASSFTRGTDTQYF.

This sequence joins TRBV6-2 or TRBV6-3 and TRBJ2-6; no reliable D call. V was shortened by 5 bases and J by 0 bases, with 8 bases between the two germline ends. CDR1 MNHEY and CDR2 SVGEGT come from the germline V gene. CDR3 length equals 15 residues. CDR3 DNA: TGTGCCAGCAGTGAACAGAGCTCTGGGGCCAACGTCCTGACTTTC. Residues: CASSEQSSGANVLTF.

This chain connects TRBV4-2 to TRBJ1-4; unclear D gene. Germline V gene data show CDR1 as LGHNA and CDR2 as YNFKEQ. The CDR3 contains 11 residues. V was trimmed by 6 bases and J by 6 bases, leaving 5 bases between them. CDR3 amino acids: CASRWDEKLFF. The CDR3 DNA is TGTGCCAGCAGGTGGGATGAAAAACTGTTTTTT.

This rearrangement joins TRBV24-1 to TRBJ2-1, with 8 bases lining up with TRBD1. The CDR3 runs to 14 residues. The germline gives CDR1 KGHDR, CDR2 SFDVKD. V shed 10 bases and J 11 bases; nucleotides not matched to a gene: 15. This chain's CDR3 is CATNRGAGRNKQFF. In DNA form, the CDR3 reads TGTGCCACTAACAGGGGGGCGGGGAGAAATAAGCAGTTCTTC.

Here the CDR3 reads CASSLQGEVRGYTF. As DNA, the CDR3 is TGTGCCAGCAGCTTGCAGGGAGAGGTGAGAGGCTACACCTTC. J is TRBJ1-2 and V is TRBV5-4; possible D gene TRBD1, 5 bases. The germline V and J ends were trimmed by 1 base and 8 bases, with 15 bases remaining between them. Germline V CDR1 and CDR2: SGHNT, YYREEE (reference sequence). This CDR3 has 14 amino acids.

A few counts support this clonotype. V gene TRBV6-4 combines with J gene TRBJ2-1; 9 bases are shared with TRBD1. Trimming cost V 4 bases and J 9 bases; bases outside gene matches: 7. This CDR3 contains 14 residues. The germline V gene encodes CDR1 MRHNA and CDR2 SNTAGT. The CDR3 loop reads CASSGDRAAGEQFF. CDR3 coding DNA: TGTGCCAGCAGTGGGGACAGGGCCGCCGGTGAGCAGTTCTTC.

Comment on this clonotype: One end of the junction varies from germline; a read error may be responsible. The rearrangement uses TRBV5-5 and TRBJ2-3; D uncertain. The CDR3 sequence is 14 residues long. Germline V lookup: CDR1 SGHKS, CDR2 YYEKEE (reference sequence). The CDR3 here is CASSRSGFADTRYF. In nucleotides, the CDR3 is TGTGCCAGCAGCCGCTCCGGGTTCGCAGATACGCGGTATTTT.

This clonotype has more than one count but fewer than ten. The chain uses TRBV19 and TRBJ1-6; D perhaps matches TRBD1 (5 bases). V was trimmed by 0 bases and J by 1 base, leaving 10 bases between them. CDR1 and CDR2 from the germline V gene are LNHDA and SQIVND (reference sequence). CDR3 length: 17 amino acids. CDR3 in amino acids: CASSIDRGLSYNSPLHF. The DNA for the CDR3 is TGTGCCAGTAGTATAGACCGGGGACTTTCCTATAATTCACCCCTCCACTTT.

The sample holds one count of this clonotype. At one end, the junction sequence differs from germline, possibly due to a read error. The J gene is TRBJ2-5, the V gene TRBV5-5; maybe TRBD2 (5 bases). Germline V gene data show CDR1 as SGHKS and CDR2 as YYEKEE (reference sequence). The CDR3 is made up of 14 amino acids. Written as DNA, the CDR3 is TGCGCCAGCAGCCCTGGGCCAACTATCGGGGAGCAGTACTTC. It codes for CASSPGPTIGEQYF.

Comments on this clonotype: Relative to the germline gene, one junction end is altered; a read error may explain this. This rearrangement joins TRBV10-3 to TRBJ2-1, with D perhaps TRBD1 (6 bases). The CDR3 totals 16 residues. The germline gives CDR1 ENHRY, CDR2 SYGVKD. This CDR3 reads CASSVPRGTIYNEQFF. For the CDR3, the DNA is TGTGCCAGCAGTGTCCCCAGGGGTACAATCTACAATGAGCAGTTCTTC.

This clonotype ranks as medium-sized. The CDR3 region has the DNA TGTGCCAGTAGTACAGGTGCCGGTTCACCCCTCCACTTT. Amino acids: CASSTGAGSPLHF. The chain links TRBV19 to TRBJ1-6; no clear D gene. Trimming stripped 4 bases from V and 9 bases from J, with 10 bases between. This CDR3 is built from 13 residues. Germline V gives CDR1 LNHDA, CDR2 SQIVND (reference sequence).

This clonotype was observed a few times. The chain has TRBV19 and TRBJ1-3; D is unresolved. The CDR3 runs 15 residues. V lost 1 base and J 4 bases, leaving 11 bases between the germline ends. Germline lookup yields CDR1 LNHDA and CDR2 SQIVND (reference sequence). CDR3 amino acids: CASSIGPGPGNTIYF. CDR3 sequence (DNA): TGTGCCAGTAGTATAGGACCTGGACCCGGAAACACCATATATTTT.

This chain connects TRBV6-1 to TRBJ2-3, with D perhaps TRBD2 (6 bases). In germline, CDR1 is MNHNS, CDR2 SASEGT. Trimming took off 5 bases at V and 2 bases at J, with 11 bases between the two ends. The CDR3 covers 14 residues. This CDR3 is CASSLGGITDTQYF. Written as DNA, the CDR3 is TGTGCCAGCAGTTTGGGGGGAATCACAGATACGCAGTATTTT.

In its sample, this clonotype ranks as large. The chain links TRBV30 to TRBJ1-5; D not certain. CDR3 size: 14 residues. V was clipped by 2 bases and J by 3 bases, with 11 bases between them. Germline CDR1 and CDR2: GTSNPN and SVGIG (reference sequence). The CDR3 region is CAWSISLLNQPQHF. DNA for the CDR3: TGTGCCTGGAGTATATCCTTACTCAATCAGCCCCAGCATTTT.

There are a few counts of this clonotype. The chain has TRBV15 and TRBJ1-4; TRBD1 matches 7 bases. Germline V lookup: CDR1 LNHNV, CDR2 YYDKDF (reference sequence). The trim removed 0 bases at V and 8 bases at J, leaving 6 bases unmatched. CDR3 length: 15 amino acids. CDR3 sequence: CATSRDQTGKEKLFF. DNA for the CDR3: TGTGCCACCAGCAGAGATCAGACAGGGAAAGAAAAACTGTTTTTT.

This clonotype was detected only a few times. The rearrangement links TRBV18 to TRBJ1-2; D possibly corresponds to TRBD1 (5 bases). This CDR3 spans 13 amino acids. From germline, CDR1 is KGHSH and CDR2 LQKENI. Trimming removed 1 base from V and 7 bases from J, with 10 bases in between. The CDR3 DNA reads as TGTGCCAGCTCACCACAGGGGTATAGTGGCTACACCTTC. As protein: CASSPQGYSGYTF.

V gene TRBV29-1 combines with J gene TRBJ2-7; tentative D call: TRBD2 (5 bases). The CDR3 extends over 15 amino acids. The V gene's germline CDR1 is SQVTM and CDR2 ANQGSEA. The V end was cut by 6 bases, the J end by 0 bases, with 18 bases between. CDR3 coding DNA: TGCAGCGTCAGGTCGCGGTGGGAGATCTCCTACGAGCAGTACTTC. The encoded protein is CSVRSRWEISYEQYF.

The chain links TRBV6-6 to TRBJ2-7; 7 nucleotides match TRBD2. Trimming cost V 8 bases and J 7 bases; bases outside gene matches: 2. The germline V gene encodes CDR1 MNHNY and CDR2 SVGAGI (reference sequence). CDR3 length: 10 residues. This CDR3 reads CASGGGEQYF. The CDR3 DNA is TGTGCCAGCGGGGGAGGGGAGCAGTACTTC.

This rearrangement joins TRBV6-1 to TRBJ2-7; TRBD2 is a possible D gene (6 bases). V was clipped by 3 bases and J by 0 bases, with 12 bases between them. This CDR3 spans 15 amino acids. Germline CDR1 MNHNS, CDR2 SASEGT. The CDR3 bases are TGTGCCAGCAGTGACTTCCGGGACTCCTCCTACGAGCAGTACTTC. Translated, it gives CASSDFRDSSYEQYF.